This T cell receptor (beta chain) was identified in a study of CD8 T cells in ankylosing spondylitis. Findings of the study overall: Within matched ankylosing spondylitis synovial fluid, disease-linked clones were reportedly significantly enriched. Previous work reported some of these motif variants in the synovial fluid and blood of reactive arthritis. Disease-linked clones bore a CD8+ phenotype, appearing relatively rarely in peripheral blood.

The length of the CDR3 is 15 residues. CDR1 and CDR2 from the germline V gene are DFQATT and SNEGSKA (reference sequence). V dropped 1 base and J dropped 4 bases, with 15 bases sitting between them. As regards this clonotype: As yet, its antigen is unknown.

Libraries for TCR beta were made by quantitative 5'-RACE with molecular barcodes. TCRdb processed the 5' RACE reads anew with MiXCR; each CDR3 protein has one entry. This sample has approximately 220,000 distinct CDR3 sequences; about a quarter occur once, and the top ten carry under 7%. This sequence joins TRBV20-1 and TRBJ2-3; the D call may be TRBD1 or TRBD2 (5 bases each). The source of this sequence is a male donor with ankylosing spondylitis or in good health (not recorded which). Material: blood, either unsorted or a sorted T cell fraction (not recorded which). The CDR3 DNA sequence: TGCAGTGCTAGAGGGGGGAGTGCGGTTGCAGATACGCAGTATTTT. Protein: CSARGGSAVADTQYF.